Listed here are 7 T cell receptor beta chains from one sample, sequenced in a study of blood T cell repertoires in COVID-19. Sequencing was performed with immunoSEQ multiplex PCR; in TCRdb, only in-frame clones are kept and a portion is missing. Among about 250,000 clones listed, 65% to 90% were seen once. The source material was PBMCs or T cells enriched from blood (not recorded which). The source is a man aged 40-55 years who had recovered from COVID-19.

The V gene is TRBV19, the J gene TRBJ2-3, with 10 bases that match TRBD1. The V gene end was trimmed by 5 bases and the J gene end by 2 bases; junction bases not matched to a gene: 7. Germline V gene lookup returns CDR1 LNHDA and CDR2 SQIVND (reference sequence). The CDR3 totals 16 residues. The CDR3 DNA follows: TGTGCCAGTAGTCCCGGGACAGGGGTAATCACAGATACGCAGTATTTT. Translated: CASSPGTGVITDTQYF.

This chain links TRBV30 with TRBJ2-1; D might be TRBD1 (5 bases). CDR1 is GTSNPN and CDR2 is SVGIG in the germline V gene (reference sequence). The CDR3 extends over 11 amino acids. The CDR3: CARRGYNEQFF. In DNA form, the CDR3 reads TGTGCACGAAGGGGCTACAATGAGCAGTTCTTC.

The rearrangement uses TRBV30 and TRBJ1-3; D uncertain. This CDR3 is 13 amino acids long. Germline loops: CDR1 GTSNPN, CDR2 SVGIG (reference sequence). V shed 8 bases and J shed 0 bases, with 11 bases lying between them. This chain's CDR3 is CAGSRNSGNTIYF. The CDR3 bases are TGTGCCGGGTCTAGGAACTCTGGAAACACCATATATTTT. Full variable domain (remainder filled in from reference TRBV30 and TRBJ1-3): SQTIHQWPATLVQPVGSPLSLECTVEGTSNPNLYWYRQAAGRGLQLLFYSVGIGQISSEVPQNLSASRPQDRQFILSSKKLLLSDSGFYLCAGSRNSGNTIYFGEGSWLTVV.

CDR3 protein: CATPRDRALNTEAFF. CDR3 sequence (DNA): TGTGCCACCCCAAGGGACAGGGCTTTGAACACTGAAGCTTTCTTT. The chain joins TRBV2 to TRBJ1-1, with 9 bases aligning to TRBD1. J lost 0 bases, V lost 10 bases, and 9 bases had no gene match. This CDR3 has 15 amino acids. Looked up from germline, CDR1 is SNHLY and CDR2 is FYNNEI. The full variable domain, in which reference TRBV2 and TRBJ1-1 provide the parts outside the CDR3, is EPEVTQTPSHQVTQMGQEVILRCVPISNHLYFYWYRQILGQKVEFLVSFYNNEISEKSEIFDDQFSVERPDGSNFTLKIRSTKLEDSAMYFCATPRDRALNTEAFFGQGTRLTVV.

This chain connects TRBV7-2 to TRBJ1-4; TRBD1 agrees at 7 bases. The germline V gene encodes CDR1 SGHTA and CDR2 FQGNSA. J was trimmed by 8 bases and V by 5 bases; bases with no gene match: 11. The CDR3 covers 15 residues. The CDR3 bases are TGTGCCAGCAGCCTAATTAGGGGGCCAGGGGAAAAACTGTTTTTT. Translating gives CASSLIRGPGEKLFF.

A single count supports this clone. The chain has TRBV6-6 and TRBJ2-5; TRBD1 agrees at 9 bases. The CDR3 is made up of 14 amino acids. V lost 1 base to trimming and J lost 5 bases; unmatched junction nucleotides: 2. Per germline, CDR1 MNHNY and CDR2 SVGAGI (reference sequence). The CDR3 here is CASSYLTGGETQYF. CDR3 DNA: TGTGCCAGCAGTTACTTGACAGGGGGGGAGACCCAGTACTTC.

This rearrangement joins TRBV5-1 to TRBJ2-2; TRBD1 agrees at 8 bases. CDR1 is SGHRS and CDR2 is YFSETQ in the germline V gene. The CDR3 runs to 16 residues. V lost 0 bases and J lost 3; bases outside the gene matches: 4. The CDR3 DNA reads TGCGCCAGCAGCTTGGGGACAGGGACTTACACCGGGGAGCTGTTTTTT. This encodes CASSLGTGTYTGELFF.